This T cell receptor beta chain originates from a study of immune characteristics of hereditary and idiopathic chronic pancreatitis. The pancreas tissue came from patients undergoing total pancreatectomy with islet autotransplantation. The table came from immunoSEQ multiplex PCR; TCRdb's copy has only in-frame clones and leaves some out. The table has approximately 2,000 clones, about 75% seen once. Sequencing was performed on pancreas tissue with hereditary chronic pancreatitis. This TCR was recovered from a human donor with chronic pancreatitis.

CDR3 sequence (DNA): TGTGCCAGCAGCTTAGACAACTCTGGGGCCAACGTCCTGACTTTC. It yields the protein CASSLDNSGANVLTF. V and J are TRBV7-6 and TRBJ2-6; D not resolved. V dropped 1 base and J dropped 0 bases, with 4 bases sitting between them. This CDR3 comprises 15 residues. The germline CDR1 and CDR2 sequences are SGHVS and FNYEAQ.